The 21 T cell receptor beta chains presented below share a single source sample, sequenced in a study of Graves' ophthalmopathy and Graves' hyperthyroidism. The authors amplified TCR beta CDR3 regions, and they did so from RNA transcripts for repertoire sequencing. Second-round multiplex PCR came after a first-round RT-PCR that employed HTBI primers. Via MiXCR, TCRdb re-called the multiplex PCR reads, giving one row per CDR3 protein. Of 650,000 to 900,000 distinct CDR3 sequences in the sample, roughly two fifths were seen once. The sample consisted of peripheral blood. The receptors were gathered from an adult man with Graves' ophthalmopathy.

A few counts support this clonotype. A junction end diverges from the germline sequence, so it may reflect a read error. This chain links TRBV5-1 with TRBJ2-7; 9 bases are a match to TRBD2. The CDR3 is 16 residues long. Germline V CDR1 and CDR2: SGHRS, YFSETQ. This chain's CDR3 is CASSLELAGSSYEQYF. The CDR3 DNA reads as TGTGCCAGCAGCTTGGAACTAGCGGGTAGCTCCTACGAGCAGTACTTC.

This clonotype was observed a handful of times. The rearrangement links TRBV5-4 to TRBJ2-7, with TRBD2 matching 9 bases. CDR1 SGHNT and CDR2 YYREEE come from the germline V gene (reference sequence). After removal of 4 bases from V and 4 bases from J, the junction contained 15 bases not matched to a gene. CDR3 length: 17 residues. CDR3 coding DNA: TGTGCCAGCAGCCAAGTCGGGAGACTAGCGGCCGGTTACGAGCAGTACTTC. It yields the protein CASSQVGRLAAGYEQYF.

The chain couples TRBV9 to TRBJ2-5, with TRBD2 matching 11 bases. V was clipped by 4 bases and J by 5 bases; unmatched bases: 16. There are 18 residues in the CDR3. Germline CDR1 and CDR2: SGDLS and YYNGEE. CDR3 region: CASSQPLAGARSWETQYF. In DNA, the CDR3 is TGTGCCAGCAGCCAACCACTAGCGGGGGCGCGAAGTTGGGAGACCCAGTACTTC.

Regarding this clonotype: A much larger clone lies one base from this, so it may be a read error. The chain carries TRBV29-1 and TRBJ1-1, with a weak D call TRBD1 (6 bases). The V gene lost 0 bases and the J gene lost 8 bases, with 13 bases spanning the gap. Looked up from germline, CDR1 is SQVTM and CDR2 is ANQGSEA. The CDR3 sequence is 13 residues long. The CDR3 coding sequence is TGCAGCGTTGAAGAGAACAGGGCGCGGGAAGCTTTCTTT. Translation: CSVEENRAREAFF. The full variable domain, with the rest looked up from reference TRBV29-1 and TRBJ1-1, is SAVISQKPSRDICQRGTSLTIQCQVDSQVTMMFWYRQQPGQSLTLIATANQGSEATYESGFVIDKFPISRPNLTFSTLTVSNMSPEDSSIYLCSVEENRAREAFFGQGTRLTVV.

This clonotype appeared a few times. The junction and the germline gene differ at one end; a read error may be behind it. The V and J genes are TRBV10-3 and TRBJ2-7; 8 nucleotides line up with TRBD2. Germline CDR1 reads ENHRY; CDR2 reads SYGVKD. The CDR3 loop spans 15 amino acids. The chain's CDR3 is CASSISGASSYEQYF. The CDR3, as DNA: TGTGCCAGCAGTATTAGCGGGGCCAGCTCCTACGAGCAGTACTTC.

As regards this clonotype: This clone may be a read error of a much larger clone one base away. This chain connects TRBV2 to TRBJ1-5; D might be TRBD1 (5 bases). This CDR3 contains 14 residues. The V end was cut by 6 bases, the J end by 9 bases, with 18 bases between. Germline assignment: CDR1 SNHLY and CDR2 FYNNEI. The CDR3 DNA reads TGTGCCAGCAGCGACGGGGCGATCCGTCGGCCCCAGCATTTT. This sequence encodes CASSDGAIRRPQHF.

The genes are TRBV25-1 and TRBJ1-6; weak D call: TRBD1 (5 bases). Germline loops: CDR1 MGHDK, CDR2 SYGVNS. There are 15 residues in the CDR3. The CDR3 DNA sequence: TGTGCACAAGGGCGATATGAGGGGAGCAATTCACCCCTCCACTTT. This encodes CAQGRYEGSNSPLHF.

The genes are TRBV7-9 and TRBJ1-1; 7 positions agree with TRBD1. V shed 5 bases, J shed 9 bases, and the junction held 21 bases outside the gene matches. The CDR3 extends over 17 amino acids. Germline CDR1 SEHNR, CDR2 FQNEAQ (reference sequence). CDR3 residues: CASSQGGGEGTFSKAFF. The CDR3 DNA follows: TGTGCCAGCAGCCAAGGGGGCGGGGAGGGGACCTTCTCTAAAGCTTTCTTT.

V and J are TRBV25-1 and TRBJ2-2, with D perhaps being TRBD1 or TRBD2 (5 bases each). The CDR3 consists of 13 residues. Germline assignment: CDR1 MGHDK and CDR2 SYGVNS. Between the trimmed V and J ends, which lost 11 bases and 3 bases, there was a span of 13 bases. This chain's CDR3 is CAWSLGDTGELFF. Written as DNA, the CDR3 is TGTGCCTGGAGTTTGGGGGACACCGGGGAGCTGTTTTTT. Drawing the rest from reference TRBV25-1 and TRBJ2-2, the complete variable domain is EADIYQTPRYLVIGTGKKITLECSQTMGHDKMYWYQQDPGMELHLIHYSYGVNSTEKGDLSSESTVSRIRTEHFPLTLESARPSHTSQYLCAWSLGDTGELFFGEGSRLTVL.

Regarding this clonotype: A read error may account for a junction end that differs from germline. The chain has TRBV11-2 and TRBJ2-7, with D possibly being TRBD1 (5 bases). The CDR3 length is 13 residues. The germline gives CDR1 SGHAT, CDR2 FQNNGV. CDR3 residues: CASSSTASHEQYF. In nucleotides, the CDR3 is TGTGCCAGTAGCTCGACAGCTTCCCACGAGCAGTACTTC.

In its sample, this clonotype was seen many times. The V gene is TRBV2, the J gene TRBJ1-4, with D perhaps TRBD1 (5 bases). Germline CDR1 SNHLY, CDR2 FYNNEI. CDR3 length equals 14 residues. V shed 8 bases and J shed 6 bases, with 16 bases lying between them. This chain's CDR3 is CASRRWGGDEKLFF. DNA for the CDR3: TGTGCCAGCCGAAGGTGGGGGGGTGATGAAAAACTGTTTTTT.

This clonotype was recorded many times. The rearrangement joins TRBV2 to TRBJ2-5, with D perhaps TRBD2 (7 bases). Germline V gene data show CDR1 as SNHLY and CDR2 as FYNNEI. CDR3 length equals 15 residues. V was shortened by 6 bases and J by 5 bases, with 19 bases between the two germline ends. The CDR3 region is CASSLEGGRGETQYF. The CDR3 DNA reads as TGTGCCAGCAGCCTAGAGGGGGGGCGCGGTGAGACCCAGTACTTC. Combining the CDR3 with reference TRBV2 and TRBJ2-5 gives the whole variable domain EPEVTQTPSHQVTQMGQEVILRCVPISNHLYFYWYRQILGQKVEFLVSFYNNEISEKSEIFDDQFSVERPDGSNFTLKIRSTKLEDSAMYFCASSLEGGRGETQYFGPGTRLLVL.

This clonotype has only a few counts. The V and J genes are TRBV11-2 and TRBJ1-4; 8 nucleotides align to TRBD1. CDR3 length equals 14 residues. Germline V CDR1 and CDR2: SGHAT, FQNNGV. The V and J ends lost 5 bases and 7 bases, in that order; junction bases with no gene match: 6. CDR3 sequence: CASSPGGTVEKLFF. The CDR3 nucleotides read TGTGCCAGCAGCCCAGGGGGCACGGTTGAAAAACTGTTTTTT.

This clonotype was recorded at least ten times. V and J are TRBV29-1 and TRBJ1-2, with 7 bases aligning to TRBD1. There are 13 residues in the CDR3. With V trimmed by 7 bases and J by 2 bases, 7 bases remained unmatched. CDR1 and CDR2 (germline): SQVTM, ANQGSEA. This chain's CDR3 is CSADTGANYGYTF. CDR3 DNA sequence: TGCAGCGCGGATACAGGGGCCAACTATGGCTACACCTTC.

This clonotype was picked up a small number of times. The chain has TRBV19 and TRBJ2-7; 8 bases are a match to TRBD2. The CDR3 runs 15 residues. V trimming: 8 bases; J trimming: 1 base; junction bases outside the gene matches: 10. Germline V gene lookup returns CDR1 LNHDA and CDR2 SQIVND (reference sequence). CDR3 sequence: CASRLAPTESYEQYF. CDR3 DNA sequence: TGTGCCAGTCGACTAGCGCCTACTGAATCCTACGAGCAGTACTTC.

The chain joins TRBV7-2 to TRBJ2-2; no reliable D call. The CDR3 contains 13 residues. Trimming shortened V by 1 base and J by 6 bases, and 6 bases separated the two germline ends. CDR1 is SGHTA and CDR2 is FQGNSA in the germline V gene. CDR3 region: CASSLDQAGELFF. DNA of the CDR3: TGTGCCAGCAGCTTAGATCAGGCCGGGGAGCTGTTTTTT.

This clonotype was recorded a few times. The chain recombines TRBV19 with TRBJ1-1; D gene ambiguous. The CDR3 is 13 residues long. The germline gives CDR1 LNHDA, CDR2 SQIVND (reference sequence). The V end was cut by 4 bases, the J end by 3 bases, with 9 bases between. Here the CDR3 reads CASSTHLDTEAFF. DNA of the CDR3: TGTGCCAGTAGTACTCATCTGGACACTGAAGCTTTCTTT.

Notes on this clonotype: A read error may explain this, as a much larger clone is one base away. The CDR3 DNA is TGTGCCAGCAGCTCTAGGGACGCTGGGGTCAACGTCCTGACTTTC. It encodes CASSSRDAGVNVLTF. The rearrangement uses TRBV2 and TRBJ2-6; D may correspond to TRBD1 or TRBD2 (5 bases each). The CDR3 totals 15 residues. Germline V gene sequence: CDR1 SNHLY, CDR2 FYNNEI.

This chain links TRBV29-1 with TRBJ2-3; 10 bases match TRBD2. The V gene's germline CDR1 is SQVTM and CDR2 ANQGSEA. This CDR3 is 13 amino acids long. After removal of 6 bases from V and 5 bases from J, the junction contained 5 bases not matched to a gene. The CDR3 protein is CSVSGGAQDTQYF. The CDR3 nucleotides read TGCAGCGTGAGCGGGGGGGCTCAAGATACGCAGTATTTT.

The J gene is TRBJ1-1, the V gene TRBV6-6, with 7 bases aligning to TRBD1. After removal of 4 bases from V and 2 bases from J, the junction contained 13 bases not matched to a gene. The CDR3 totals 17 residues. Germline-derived CDR1 and CDR2 are MNHNY and SVGAGI (reference sequence). The CDR3: CASSSGPGGGGNTEAFF. The CDR3 DNA follows: TGTGCCAGCAGTTCGGGCCCAGGGGGAGGAGGAAACACTGAAGCTTTCTTT.

The chain links TRBV6-1 to TRBJ2-7, with 9 bases aligning to TRBD1. The CDR3 runs to 14 residues. The V and J ends lost 4 bases and 4 bases, in that order; junction bases with no gene match: 5. Germline V gene lookup returns CDR1 MNHNS and CDR2 SASEGT. The chain's CDR3 is CASSGGQGWYEQYF. Written as DNA, the CDR3 is TGTGCCAGCAGTGGGGGACAGGGTTGGTACGAGCAGTACTTC.